The 15 T cell receptor beta chains listed next were all sequenced from one sample in a study of Ad26.COV2.S vaccination and SARS-CoV-2 variants. Treatment given: some 19 received Ad26.COV2.S at low or high dose, single or two shots; 5 received placebo; per-sample allocation not given. Samples were taken on day 63 after the first vaccine or placebo injection. Sequenced by immunoSEQ multiplex PCR; TCRdb stores in-frame clones only, minus some. The sample contains around 450,000 clones, about 90% of which appear only once. Sequenced here: peripheral blood, sampled in a trial of Ad26.COV2.S vaccine versus placebo. Source of these receptors: a person aged 18 to 65 who received the Ad26.COV2.S COVID-19 vaccine or a placebo.

The V and J genes are TRBV9 and TRBJ1-3, with TRBD1 identical over 9 bases. V shed 3 bases and J 1 base; nucleotides not matched to a gene: 11. Germline CDR1 is SGDLS and CDR2 is YYNGEE. The CDR3 covers 18 residues. The DNA of the CDR3 is TGTGCCAGCAGCGCTCGTTCCGGGACAGGGACGTCTGGAAACACCATATATTTT. It yields the protein CASSARSGTGTSGNTIYF. Full variable domain (rest looked up from reference TRBV9 and TRBJ1-3): DSGVTQTPKHLITATGQRVTLRCSPRSGDLSVYWYQQSLDQGLQFLIQYYNGEERAKGNILERFSAQQFPDLHSELNLSSLELGDSALYFCASSARSGTGTSGNTIYFGEGSWLTVV.

The chain employs TRBV5-6 and TRBJ2-7, with TRBD2 matching 9 bases. Looked up from germline, CDR1 is SGHDT and CDR2 is YYEEEE. This CDR3 is 14 amino acids long. After removal of 0 bases from V and 3 bases from J, the junction contained 1 base not matched to a gene. The CDR3 loop reads CASSLGLADYEQYF. CDR3 sequence (DNA): TGTGCCAGCAGCTTGGGACTAGCGGACTACGAGCAGTACTTC.

This rearrangement joins TRBV9 to TRBJ2-3; D call uncertain. The germline V gene encodes CDR1 SGDLS and CDR2 YYNGEE. This CDR3 has 17 residues. The ends were cut back, 2 bases at V and 6 bases at J, with 22 bases in the middle. CDR3 amino acids: CASSVLHSSGNSDTQYF. CDR3 nucleotides: TGTGCCAGCAGCGTGTTACATAGTAGTGGGAATTCGGATACGCAGTATTTT.

The rearrangement joins TRBV5-1 to TRBJ2-7; no definite D call. This CDR3 has 14 residues. Germline lookup yields CDR1 SGHRS and CDR2 YFSETQ. The V end lost 3 bases, the J end lost 8 bases, and 18 bases lay between the germline ends. The DNA of the CDR3 is TGCGCCAGCAGCTCCGGGCCCGTGTCGGATCAGCAGTACTTC. This encodes CASSSGPVSDQQYF.

The chain uses TRBV1 and TRBJ1-2; TRBD1 was called by the table and not checked on the DNA. TRBV1 is described as a pseudogene. This CDR3 region has 17 residues. CDR3 in DNA: TGCACCAGCAGCCAAGATCGGACCTCGACAGGGCTGTATGGCTACACCTTC. Amino acids: CTSSQDRTSTGLYGYTF.

The genes are TRBV7-8 and TRBJ1-4, with TRBD1 matching 7 bases. The CDR3 totals 14 residues. V lost 5 bases and J lost 3; bases outside the gene matches: 3. Per the germline V gene, CDR1 is SGHVS and CDR2 is FQNEAQ. DNA of the CDR3: TGTGCCAGCAGCGACAGGGAGCCTAATGAAAAACTGTTTTTT. Protein sequence: CASSDREPNEKLFF.

The chain combines TRBV28 with TRBJ2-2; D gene unclear. Germline V gene data show CDR1 as MDHEN and CDR2 as SYDVKM. Trimming took 3 bases from V and 6 from J, leaving 8 bases between them. The CDR3 extends over 13 amino acids. The DNA of the CDR3 is TGTGCCAGCAGTTTCATCGGCCCCGGGGAGCTGTTTTTT. Translating it yields CASSFIGPGELFF.

The chain combines TRBV4-2 with TRBJ1-5; D is perhaps TRBD1 (5 bases). CDR3 length: 17 residues. From germline, CDR1 is LGHNA and CDR2 YNFKEQ. Trimming took off 3 bases at V and 3 bases at J, with 18 bases between the two ends. In nucleotides, the CDR3 is TGTGCCAGCAGCCATTTTGGTCGGGGGGGGATCAATCAGCCCCAGCATTTT. It specifies CASSHFGRGGINQPQHF.

Written as DNA, the CDR3 is TGTGCCAGCAGTCCGGGGACAACTTGGGCCTCTGGGGCCAACGTCCTGACTTTC. Translating it yields CASSPGTTWASGANVLTF. The chain combines TRBV28 with TRBJ2-6; D is perhaps TRBD1 (6 bases). This CDR3 region has 18 residues. Per germline, CDR1 MDHEN and CDR2 SYDVKM. Trimming shortened V by 5 bases and J by 0 bases, and 17 bases separated the two germline ends.

The chain links TRBV5-8 to TRBJ2-1; D not certain. The length of the CDR3 is 15 residues. Trimming shortened V by 4 bases and J by 2 bases, and 13 bases separated the two germline ends. Germline CDR1 SGHTS, CDR2 YDEGEE. For the CDR3, the DNA is TGTGCCAGCAGCCCGCCGGGTAGGACCTACAATGAGCAGTTCTTC. This gives the protein CASSPPGRTYNEQFF.

This chain links TRBV29-1 with TRBJ1-2, with D possibly TRBD1 on 5 matching bases. Trimming took off 5 bases at V and 5 bases at J, with 12 bases between the two ends. CDR3 size: 12 residues. CDR1 and CDR2 from the germline V gene are SQVTM and ANQGSEA. This chain's CDR3 is CSVLGQGYGYTF. CDR3 DNA: TGCAGCGTTCTGGGGCAGGGATATGGCTACACCTTC.

V and J are TRBV28 and TRBJ1-6; D unclear. CDR1 and CDR2 (germline): MDHEN, SYDVKM. CDR3 length: 15 residues. Trimming shortened V by 6 bases and J by 4 bases, and 13 bases separated the two germline ends. The CDR3 bases are TGTGCCAGCAGCGGACCGACGACTTATAATTCACCCCTCCACTTT. Translated, it gives CASSGPTTYNSPLHF.

This clone was observed a single time. The J gene is TRBJ2-1, the V gene TRBV11-2, with D tentatively TRBD2 (6 bases). The CDR3 has 15 residues. The ends were cut back, 1 base at V and 2 bases at J, with 9 bases in the middle. Germline CDR1 SGHAT, CDR2 FQNNGV. The CDR3 loop is CASSLVRGAYNEQFF. In DNA, the CDR3 is TGTGCCAGCAGCTTAGTGCGGGGTGCCTACAATGAGCAGTTCTTC. The full variable domain, completed using reference TRBV11-2 and TRBJ2-1, is EAGVAQSPRYKIIEKRQSVAFWCNPISGHATLYWYQQILGQGPKLLIQFQNNGVVDDSQLPKDRFSAERLKGVDSTLKIQPAKLEDSAVYLCASSLVRGAYNEQFFGPGTRLTVL.

The V call is TRBV11-2, the J call TRBJ2-1; possibly TRBD1 or TRBD2 for D (5 bases each). Trimming took off 5 bases at V and 3 bases at J, with 14 bases between the two ends. Per the germline V gene, CDR1 is SGHAT and CDR2 is FQNNGV. CDR3 length equals 15 residues. This CDR3 reads CASSPSRDHYNEQFF. The CDR3 coding sequence is TGTGCCAGCAGCCCTTCCAGGGACCACTACAATGAGCAGTTCTTC.

The chain employs TRBV3-1 (or the pseudogene TRBV3-2) and TRBJ2-4; TRBD1 matches at 9 bases. The trim removed 0 bases at V and 10 bases at J, leaving 13 bases unmatched. Germline V lookup: CDR1 LGHDT, CDR2 YNNKEL (reference sequence). This CDR3 has 17 residues. In DNA form, the CDR3 reads TGTGCCAGCAGCCAAGATTTGGGGTTACAGGGGGCAAGGATTCAGTACTTC. Encoded protein: CASSQDLGLQGARIQYF.